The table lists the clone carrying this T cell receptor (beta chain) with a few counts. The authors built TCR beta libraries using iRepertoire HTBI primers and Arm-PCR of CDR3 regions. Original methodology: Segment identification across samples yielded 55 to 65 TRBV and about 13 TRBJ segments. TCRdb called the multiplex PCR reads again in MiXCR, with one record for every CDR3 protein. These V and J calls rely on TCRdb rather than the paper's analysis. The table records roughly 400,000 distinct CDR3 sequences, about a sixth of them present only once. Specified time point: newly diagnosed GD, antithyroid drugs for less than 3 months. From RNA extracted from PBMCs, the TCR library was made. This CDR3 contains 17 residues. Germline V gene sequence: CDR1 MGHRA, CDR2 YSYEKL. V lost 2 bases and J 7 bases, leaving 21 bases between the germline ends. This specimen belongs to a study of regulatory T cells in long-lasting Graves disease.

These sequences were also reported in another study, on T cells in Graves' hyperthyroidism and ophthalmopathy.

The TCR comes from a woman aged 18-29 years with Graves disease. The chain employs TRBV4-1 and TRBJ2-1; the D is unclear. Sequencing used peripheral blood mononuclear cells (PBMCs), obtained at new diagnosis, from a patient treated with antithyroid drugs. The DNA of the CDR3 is TGCGCCAGCAGCCAAAACCCCTCGCGGTCCCTAGAGAATGAGCAGTTCTTC. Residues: CASSQNPSRSLENEQFF.